This T cell receptor (beta chain) was identified during a study of response to subunit inactivated influenza vaccine. Points on this clonotype: Its antigen is unknown.

TCRdb re-analysed the RT-PCR reads in MiXCR, keeping a single row per CDR3 protein. The table lists roughly 760,000 distinct CDR3 sequences, over 20% of them singletons, with approximately 10% in the top ten. Study results and caveats: Few additional T cells are recruited per seasonal influenza vaccination, authors suggested.

The length of the CDR3 is 14 residues. The V gene end was trimmed by 7 bases and the J gene end by 1 base; junction bases not matched to a gene: 6. CDR1 SEHNR and CDR2 FQNEAQ come from the germline V gene (reference sequence). This chain connects TRBV7-9 to TRBJ1-1; 7 nucleotides agree with TRBD1. The sequence came from a man aged 50-59 years who received an inactivated influenza vaccine. The sequences come from PBMCs from blood, collected 5 to 6 days after vaccination. The CDR3 is CASNPGQQNTEAFF. CDR3 coding DNA: TGTGCCAGCAACCCGGGACAGCAGAACACTGAAGCTTTCTTT.